This T cell receptor beta chain is from a study of cytomegalovirus exposure and HLA in healthy donors (dated by TCRdb to 2016 to 2017). For the wider study: In an earlier analysis of some 550 of the donors, around 290 Gb of sequence data and 120 million or so unique TCR beta sequences from about 179 million T cells were reported. To study patterns of TCR occurrence, a later analysis re-analyzed previously published TCR beta repertoires from around 670 donors and added high-resolution HLA genotyping. Typing coverage differed by locus: A, B, C, DRB1 and DQB1 were typed in about 629-630 donors, DQA1 in approximately 520, DPA1 in 600 to 610, and DPB1 in 400 to 490. The study combined high-throughput TCR immunosequencing, statistical association of individual TCRs with disease status, and machine learning to predict cytomegalovirus infection status. An earlier analysis of several hundred of the donors applied high-throughput TCR beta sequencing to assess whether each TCR beta V gene segment acted as functional or pseudogenic. Every discovery cohort repertoire had been produced on one sequencing platform. Of the roughly 420 genotyped donors, approximately 81% were placed in the genetic ancestry cluster associated with self-reported Caucasian donors. Besides the first cohort of roughly 640 subjects, a separate validation cohort made up of around 120 different subjects was used. Approximately 310 gigabases of sequencing data and 75 million to 85 million unique TCR sequences made up an early release that covered some 640 HLA-typed donors. In a later genetic analysis, genome-wide SNP genotypes for about 55% of the roughly 670 donors were used, and that subset was treated as a discovery cohort. The study profiled the T cell repertoires of under 850 subjects by immunosequencing and related them to cytomegalovirus serostatus. HLA typing covered class I and class II loci at four-digit resolution. About 5 DR-DQ haplotypes were handled as single units for association and clustering, since linkage in the cohort was strong. Rather than using new phenotypic data, the later analysis identified candidate immune exposures from TCR beta sequences and from how often those sequences occurred across donors. Among under 450 genotyped donors of the cohort, an average of about 240,000 unique TCR beta nucleotide sequences were sequenced per donor, roughly 20% of them non-productive. Donor age, sex, ethnicity and CMV serostatus were compiled together with the repertoire data. The study was designed to test whether signatures of past pathogen exposure could be identified by cataloging public T cell receptors.

Summary of the overall study and its limitations: While some public TCRs were present in many individuals, most TCR sequences turned up only very rarely across donors. When HLA alleles, especially DR and DQ, strongly co-occurred, TCR associations were difficult to assign to individual alleles. At a false discovery rate of 0.05, a later analysis linked around 17,000 TCR beta sequences to specific HLA alleles. Because counts were too low, some 17 rarely observed V segments, including chromosome 9 orphons, were excluded from the earlier analysis of some 590 of the donors. In an earlier analysis of over 550 of the donors, most TCR beta V segments were observed in productive rearrangements about 87% or about 30% of the time, broadly matching IMGT annotations. Compared with equally common non-associated chains, HLA-associated TCR beta chains in a later analysis were more clonally expanded and had lower generation probabilities. According to the authors, the approach could potentially be generalized to other disease states and immunological phenotypes. Sequencing depth was assumed to be roughly uniform across donors in the presence/absence analyses, though that assumption may not hold. Correlated functional status among segregating V segments might be attributable to linkage disequilibrium, but an unknown experimental factor could not be ruled out. A later genetic analysis reported fewer N-insertions in productive TCRs among donors in an Asian-associated ancestry cluster than the roughly 720-donor mean. Cytomegalovirus status was reported to be diagnosed by the classifier with high specificity and sensitivity in both the original and validation cohorts. This cohort had only TCR beta chains sequenced, and the lack of alpha or paired-chain data limited which features could be detected. In a later analysis, most CMV-associated TCR beta chains were found to appear HLA-restricted, with HLA associations seemingly driven largely by CMV exposure. In a later analysis, the rate of TCR association differed among HLA loci, with DRB1 alleles having the most associated TCRs and HLA-C alleles having the fewest. According to a later analysis, parvovirus B19, influenza, CMV and Epstein-Barr virus appeared linked to several top co-occurrence clusters. In vitro tests confirmed that a few of the cytomegalovirus-associated TCR beta chains recognize cytomegalovirus antigens. An association between a missense DCLRE1C variant and V-gene and J-gene trimming of TCR beta chains was found in a later genetic analysis and replicated in an independent cohort. HLA typing was unavailable for some donors at each locus, so association tests used only the typed subset. Immune exposure information for the cohort was limited to CMV serostatus. A total of roughly 160 TCR beta chains were listed by the study as associated with cytomegalovirus. A cluster of highly shared sequence variants was judged likely to represent a technical artifact of the sequencing pipeline. A further reported finding was that TCR beta sequences accurately predicted the HLA-A and HLA-B alleles for most subjects in the first cohort.

The cohort was made up of roughly 670 healthy bone marrow donors. Cohort members were all nominally healthy when sampled, although unrecorded immune exposures were likely present. The donor was CMV seropositive and belonged to the group of around 300 seropositive cohort members. Each donor provided a peripheral blood sample, and peripheral blood mononuclear cells were used for TCR beta sequencing. The Qiagen DNeasy Blood Extraction Kit was used to extract genomic DNA from the blood cell samples. Turning to this clone: The antigen this receptor binds is unknown. Within one base of it there is no much larger clone, and no base qualities were kept.

The library relied on the immunoSEQ multiplex PCR assay. A mixture of 60 forward primers for TCR Vbeta segments and 13 reverse primers for TCR Jbeta segments was used in the multiplex PCR. The CDR3 region of rearranged TCR beta genes was amplified from genomic DNA with a multiplex PCR assay. The amplified TCR beta libraries were sequenced on the Illumina HiSeq System as 87-base-pair reads. The source study handled its data this way. Across the 500 to 750 repertoires, a later analysis counted tens of millions of unique TCR beta chains, 9.5 million to 13 million of which were shared by at least two donors. Raw reads were error-corrected and collapsed into unique sequences with a nearest-neighbor algorithm that merged closely related sequences to remove PCR and sequencing errors. CDR3 sequences were aligned to IMGT reference sequences to assign V, D and J gene segments. For a sequence to be retained, a match of at least six nucleotides was required to both a V gene segment and a J gene segment. A rearrangement was called productive if the CDR3 had no stop codons and remained in frame with V and J, and every other rearrangement was called non-productive. Following IMGT convention, CDR3 was defined as the stretch from the second conserved V-encoded cysteine up to the conserved J-encoded phenylalanine. Sequences without an unambiguous match to a single V gene segment were excluded from the earlier analysis of about 600 of the donors. In an earlier analysis of a few hundred of the donors, V segments were called functional above 56.7% productive rearrangements and were called segregating when the between-donor standard deviation exceeded 5%. A statistical classification framework was developed to diagnose cytomegalovirus status using the catalog of TCR beta chain sequences. In a later analysis, TCR nucleotide sequences were compared against IMGT/GENE-DB human TR gene sequences so that V and J genes could be assigned. In a later analysis, CDR3 sequences and most-parsimonious VDJ recombination scenarios were assigned using the TCRdist pipeline. In a later analysis, each TCR beta chain was defined by its CDR3 amino acid sequence together with its V-gene family, and reads without a unique V-gene family were excluded. To address suspected cross-contamination and a sequencing artifact, a later analysis removed approximately 590 highly shared, low-generation-probability nucleotide sequences. For each public chain, a later analysis derived a clonal expansion index from normalized ranks of inferred template counts within each repertoire. In a later analysis, generation probabilities were computed with a VDJ recombination model fitted to out-of-frame rearrangements, and the resulting probabilities were checked against IGoR. In a later analysis, TCR-TCR, TCR-HLA and TCR-CMV co-occurrence was scored with hypergeometric tests, and a repertoire-size bias correction was applied to TCR pairs. A later analysis estimated false discovery rates by permuting HLA or CMV assignments 20 times. In a later analysis, co-occurring TCRs were grouped with DBSCAN, and TCRdist sequence similarity was added when clustering was performed within HLA-allele-positive subsets. For co-occurrence clustering, repertoires with fewer than 30,000 or more than 120,000 public chains were excluded, along with about five repertoires with anomalous nucleotide sharing. TCRdb mirrors the immuneACCESS table, restricted to in-frame sequences. Some clones are absent from its copies; in checked studies, under half trace to an unresolved V gene, and the reason for the others is unknown. V and J calls plus clone size are reproduced from that table; the DNA served to infer D and trimming. Across this sample there are 99,000 or so clones, with 75% to 80% seen only once. 5% to 6.5% of the sample is in the top ten clones.

This sequence originates from a man aged 60 to 75 in good health and CMV-seropositive. Material: PBMCs.

The CDR3 reads CACAARFNQPQHF. The DNA sequence is as follows: TGTGCCTGCGCGGCCAGATTCAATCAGCCCCAGCATTTT. The chain is assembled from TRBV30 and TRBJ1-5, with the D gene too uncertain to name. Trimming costs V 6 bases and J 3 bases, and their ends lie 12 bases apart. The CDR3 sequence holds 13 residues, the cysteine and phenylalanine included. Only CDR3 DNA remains: 39 bases, in frame from the first base. CDR1 and CDR2, looked up from the germline V gene (reference sequence), are GTSNPN and SVGIG.